Listed below are T cell receptor beta chains from one sample, sequenced in a study of shared clonotypes between healthy human individuals. Repertoires were generated with immunoSEQ multiplex PCR, while TCRdb's copy carries only in-frame clones and drops some. The sample consists of about 2.4 million clones, over 85% of them appearing once. Material for sequencing was naive CD4+ T cells from PBMCs. All receptors derive from a man aged 18 to 30 in good health. Some clones in this sample may be carry-over from other donors' samples. Each CDR3 is given with its conserved first and last residue. A D gene is named only where the DNA matches it firmly. Rows give clone size only sometimes, using once, few, many, or a class for an expanded clone.

d_call j_call clone_size v_call cdr3_aa cdr3_nt
NA TRBJ2-5 once TRBV14 CASSQEVNRALETQYF TGTGCCAGCAGCCAAGAAGTAAACAGGGCGTTGGAGACCCAGTACTTC
NA TRBJ2-7 NA TRBV5-1 CASTDTSPYEQYF TGCGCCAGCACCGACACCTCCCCCTACGAGCAGTACTTC
NA TRBJ2-5 NA TRBV5-1 CASTSGGVDGETQYF TGCGCCAGCACGTCCGGTGGGGTCGATGGGGAGACCCAGTACTTC
TRBD1 TRBJ2-5 NA TRBV19 CASSAGTGQETQYF TGTGCCAGTAGTGCAGGGACAGGGCAAGAGACCCAGTACTTC
TRBD1 TRBJ1-3 NA TRBV11-2 CASSLGSQGARNTIYF TGTGCCAGCAGCTTAGGATCCCAGGGGGCTAGAAACACCATATATTTT
NA TRBJ1-2 once TRBV7-2 CASSSLFWDEGYGYTF TGTGCCAGCAGCTCACTATTTTGGGACGAGGGGTATGGCTACACCTTC
TRBD1 TRBJ1-5 NA TRBV28 CASSSGQGDQPQHF TGTGCCAGCAGCTCCGGACAGGGAGATCAGCCCCAGCATTTT
TRBD1 TRBJ1-1 NA TRBV27 CASSFIPGTGSLDTEAFF TGTGCCAGCAGTTTTATACCCGGGACAGGGAGTCTTGACACTGAAGCTTTCTTT
NA TRBJ2-1 NA TRBV28 CASSYPVGLNEQFF TGTGCCAGCAGCTATCCGGTGGGGCTCAATGAGCAGTTCTTC
TRBD1 TRBJ2-3 NA TRBV19 CASSLSPTGVGTDTQYF TGTGCCAGTAGTCTAAGCCCCACAGGGGTCGGCACAGATACGCAGTATTTT
TRBD2 TRBJ2-2 NA TRBV7-2 CASSLRAGGDGELFF TGTGCCAGCAGCTTACGAGCGGGAGGGGACGGGGAGCTGTTTTTT
NA TRBJ2-1 NA TRBV25-1 CASSAPGLLNEQFF TGTGCCAGCAGTGCCCCGGGACTCCTCAATGAGCAGTTCTTC
NA TRBJ2-6 NA TRBV28 CATFAGDGANVLTF TGTGCCACCTTCGCCGGGGACGGGGCCAACGTCCTGACTTTC
NA TRBJ2-7 NA TRBV5-1 CASSLEGVVEQYF TGCGCCAGCAGCTTGGAGGGAGTAGTCGAGCAGTACTTC
NA TRBJ1-2 NA TRBV18 CASSPSGTSNYGYTF TGTGCCAGCTCACCGTCCGGGACGTCTAACTATGGCTACACCTTC
NA TRBJ2-3 NA TRBV2 CASRARDFADTQYF TGTGCCAGCAGAGCCCGGGACTTTGCAGATACGCAGTATTTT